Below, 9 T cell receptor beta chains from the same sample are listed, as sequenced in a study of blood T cell repertoires in COVID-19. Generated by immunoSEQ multiplex PCR, the TCRdb table keeps only in-frame clones and is missing some. The table includes about 46,000 clones, approximately 90% detected once. Specimen: peripheral blood. These receptor sequences come from a man in his fifties with active COVID-19.

The V gene is TRBV3-1 (or the pseudogene TRBV3-2), the J gene TRBJ2-2; 11 bases map to TRBD2. With 5 bases clipped from V and 1 base from J, the junction kept 3 bases outside the gene matches. Germline-derived CDR1 and CDR2 are LGHDT and YNNKEL (reference sequence). The length of the CDR3 is 16 residues. The CDR3: CASSTGLAENTGELFF. The CDR3 nucleotides read TGTGCCAGCAGCACGGGACTAGCGGAGAACACCGGGGAGCTGTTTTTT.

The CDR3 spells CASSQVPLTGSWGYTF. CDR3 coding DNA: TGCGCCAGCAGCCAAGTCCCTCTGACAGGGTCCTGGGGCTACACCTTC. The chain is built from TRBV4-3 and TRBJ1-2; 7 positions match TRBD1. CDR3 length: 16 residues. CDR1 is LGHNA, CDR2 YSLEER, per germline. The trim removed 1 base at V and 8 bases at J, leaving 13 bases unmatched.

V gene TRBV10-3 combines with J gene TRBJ2-1; 10 nucleotides align to TRBD1. Germline assignment: CDR1 ENHRY and CDR2 SYGVKD. The CDR3 length is 15 residues. Losses at the gene ends were 6 bases for V and 2 bases for J; bases not matched to a gene: 4. The DNA of the CDR3 is TGTGCCATCAGGGCCGGGACAGGGGCCTACAATGAGCAGTTCTTC. Translation gives CAIRAGTGAYNEQFF.

The chain has TRBV19 and TRBJ1-2; tentative D call: TRBD1 (5 bases). Trimming cost V 4 bases and J 2 bases, with 8 bases left between them. This CDR3 contains 13 residues. The germline CDR1 and CDR2 sequences are LNHDA and SQIVND (reference sequence). CDR3 sequence reads: CASSNRLNYGYTF. The CDR3 coding sequence is TGTGCCAGTAGTAACAGGCTCAACTATGGCTACACCTTC. Supplemented by reference TRBV19 and TRBJ1-2, the full variable domain reads DGGITQSPKYLFRKEGQNVTLSCEQNLNHDAMYWYRQDPGQGLRLIYYSQIVNDFQKGDIAEGYSVSREKKESFPLTVTSAQKNPTAFYLCASSNRLNYGYTFGSGTRLTVV.

CDR3 nucleotides: TGTGCCAGCAGCCAGGGACTAGCGGGGGGGCGTGAGACCCAGTACTTC. It encodes CASSQGLAGGRETQYF. V usage is TRBV3-1 (or the pseudogene TRBV3-2) and J usage is TRBJ2-5; 16 positions match TRBD2. CDR3 length equals 16 residues. Germline V CDR1 and CDR2: LGHDT, YNNKEL (reference sequence). V gave up 3 bases and J gave up 5 bases; unmatched junction bases: 3.

V gene TRBV6-1 combines with J gene TRBJ1-1; TRBD1 is a possible D gene (6 bases). The CDR3 spans 15 residues. Germline assignment: CDR1 MNHNS and CDR2 SASEGT. V gave up 1 base and J gave up 5 bases, with 14 bases separating them. For the CDR3, the DNA is TGTGCCAGCAGTGAAGTCGGGGGGCGTCGGACTGAAGCTTTCTTT. It is translated as CASSEVGGRRTEAFF.

This clone was observed a handful of times. The V and J genes are TRBV7-6 and TRBJ2-5; 7 bases are a match to TRBD2. The CDR3 is made up of 15 amino acids. Unmatched junction bases numbered 6, after V lost 4 bases and J lost 1 base. Germline CDR1 and CDR2: SGHVS and FNYEAQ. CDR3 protein: CASSSNPGGQETQYF. The DNA of the CDR3 is TGTGCCAGCAGCTCAAACCCGGGAGGCCAAGAGACCCAGTACTTC. Combining the CDR3 with reference TRBV7-6 and TRBJ2-5 gives the whole variable domain GAGVSQSPRYKVTKRGQDVALRCDPISGHVSLYWYRQALGQGPEFLTYFNYEAQQDKSGLPNDRFSAERPEGSISTLTIQRTEQRDSAMYRCASSSNPGGQETQYFGPGTRLLVL.

J is TRBJ2-7 and V is TRBV5-1; tentatively, D is TRBD2 (6 bases). V was trimmed by 3 bases and J by 0 bases, leaving 13 bases between them. Germline loops: CDR1 SGHRS, CDR2 YFSETQ. The CDR3 has 15 residues. CDR3: CASSWTPGLSYEQYF. For the CDR3, the DNA is TGCGCCAGCAGCTGGACACCGGGACTCTCCTACGAGCAGTACTTC.

This chain's CDR3 is CASSFRVTGELFF. CDR3 nucleotide sequence: TGTGCCAGCAGTTTCAGGGTCACCGGGGAGCTGTTTTTT. This rearrangement joins TRBV7-3 to TRBJ2-2, with TRBD1 as a possible D gene (5 bases). This CDR3 has 13 residues. The V end lost 6 bases, the J end lost 4 bases, and 9 bases lay between the germline ends. Germline V gene lookup returns CDR1 SGHTA and CDR2 FQGTGA.